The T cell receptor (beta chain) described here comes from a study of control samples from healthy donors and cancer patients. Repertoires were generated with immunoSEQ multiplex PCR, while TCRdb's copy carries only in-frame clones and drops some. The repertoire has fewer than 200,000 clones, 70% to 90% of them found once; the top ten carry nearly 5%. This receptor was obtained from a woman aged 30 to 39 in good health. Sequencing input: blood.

This CDR3 is CASSLEAWAGESGYTF. The CDR3 DNA reads TGTGCCAGCAGCTTAGAGGCGTGGGCAGGGGAGTCCGGCTACACCTTC. The chain joins TRBV11-2 to TRBJ1-2; TRBD1 is a possible D gene (6 bases). Trimming stripped 0 bases from V and 8 bases from J, with 19 bases between. The germline CDR1 and CDR2 sequences are SGHAT and FQNNGV. This CDR3 spans 16 amino acids.